What follows describes a single TCR beta chain. This sample was included in a study of blood T cell repertoires in COVID-19. Background on the study: Sample material is recorded as cDNA or gDNA derived from T cells, B-cell-depleted T cells, or PBMCs.

Assay used: immunoSEQ multiplex PCR; TCRdb lists only in-frame clones, some missing. The sample has approximately 330,000 clones; roughly 87% are singletons. The V segment lost 4 bases and the J segment 4 bases; nucleotides outside the gene matches: 10. Looked up from germline, CDR1 is SGDLS and CDR2 is YYNGEE. This CDR3 has 17 residues. Recruited during active infection, patients (from Seattle) were subsequently followed longitudinally. The chain has TRBV9 and TRBJ2-1; 11 bases fit TRBD2. This receptor was obtained from a man in his thirties or forties with COVID-19, enrolled during active disease. The sequencing input was peripheral blood. The CDR3 bases are TGTGCCAGCAGCCCTATATCTAGCGGGGGGCTATACAATGAGCAGTTCTTC. Translation gives CASSPISSGGLYNEQFF.